The sequence of this T cell receptor (beta chain) was determined in a study of Ad26.COV2.S vaccination and SARS-CoV-2 variants. At the level of the study: The authors gave Ad26.COV2.S intramuscularly, either once or twice 56 days apart.

TCRdb's copy holds only in-frame clones and misses some; the assay was immunoSEQ multiplex PCR. The sample lists approximately 480,000 clones, around 85% occurring once. This CDR3 has 12 residues. Germline V gene data show CDR1 as SGHAT and CDR2 as FQNNGV. With 6 bases removed from V and 6 bases from J, the gap between germline ends came to 9 bases. The treatment is: around 19 received Ad26.COV2.S at low or high dose, single or two shots; 5 received placebo; per-sample allocation not given. Samples came from day 63 after the first vaccine or placebo injection. The specimen was peripheral blood, collected in a trial of Ad26.COV2.S vaccine versus placebo. The J gene is TRBJ2-1, the V gene TRBV11-2; D is unresolved. This receptor was obtained from a person aged 18 to 65 who received the Ad26.COV2.S COVID-19 vaccine or a placebo. In DNA, the CDR3 is TGTGCCAGCAGGGGCGGCCCCAATGAGCAGTTCTTC. Its translation is CASRGGPNEQFF.